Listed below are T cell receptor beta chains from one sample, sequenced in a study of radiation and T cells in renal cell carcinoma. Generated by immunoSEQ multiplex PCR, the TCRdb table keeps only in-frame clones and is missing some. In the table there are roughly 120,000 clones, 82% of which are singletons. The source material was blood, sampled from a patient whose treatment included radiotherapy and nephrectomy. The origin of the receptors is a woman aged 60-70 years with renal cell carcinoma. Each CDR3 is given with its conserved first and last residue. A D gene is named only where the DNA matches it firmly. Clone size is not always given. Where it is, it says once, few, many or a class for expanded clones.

CDR3aa: CAWVSGTGYEQYF; CDR3nt: TGTGCCTGGGTTTCCGGGACAGGCTATGAGCAGTACTTC; abundance: NA; d_gene: TRBD1; v_gene: TRBV30; j_gene: TRBJ2-7
CDR3aa: CASSLRLREEETQYF; CDR3nt: TGTGCCAGCAGCTTACGTTTGCGGGAGGAAGAGACCCAGTACTTC; abundance: NA; d_gene: TRBD2; v_gene: TRBV5-4; j_gene: TRBJ2-5
CDR3aa: CASSLETDVNTEAFF; CDR3nt: TGCGCCAGCAGCCTGGAGACGGACGTGAACACTGAAGCTTTCTTT; abundance: NA; d_gene: NA; v_gene: TRBV4-3; j_gene: TRBJ1-1
CDR3aa: CASSSGPSWDEQFF; CDR3nt: TGTGCCAGCAGCTCCGGGCCCTCGTGGGATGAGCAGTTCTTC; abundance: NA; d_gene: NA; v_gene: TRBV11-3; j_gene: TRBJ2-1
CDR3aa: CAISVNSGETQYF; CDR3nt: TGTGCCATCAGTGTTAATAGCGGGGAGACCCAGTACTTC; abundance: NA; d_gene: TRBD2; v_gene: TRBV10-3; j_gene: TRBJ2-5
CDR3aa: CASSPAHWNTEAFF; CDR3nt: TGTGCCAGCAGCCCAGCCCACTGGAACACTGAAGCTTTCTTT; abundance: NA; d_gene: NA; v_gene: TRBV7-9; j_gene: TRBJ1-1
CDR3aa: CASSLGFYYEQYF; CDR3nt: TGTGCCAGCAGTTTAGGGTTCTACTACGAGCAGTACTTC; abundance: NA; d_gene: NA; v_gene: TRBV28; j_gene: TRBJ2-7
CDR3aa: CASSAQGLDNSPLHF; CDR3nt: TGCGCCAGCAGCGCCCAGGGGTTGGATAATTCACCCCTCCACTTT; abundance: NA; d_gene: NA; v_gene: TRBV5-1; j_gene: TRBJ1-6
CDR3aa: CASSSTTSTDTQYF; CDR3nt: TGTGCCAGCAGTTCGACCACTAGCACAGATACGCAGTATTTT; abundance: NA; d_gene: NA; v_gene: TRBV2; j_gene: TRBJ2-3
CDR3aa: CASSGCSYYEQYF; CDR3nt: TGCGCCAGCAGTGGGTGCTCTTACTACGAGCAGTACTTC; abundance: NA; d_gene: NA; v_gene: TRBV10-1; j_gene: TRBJ2-7
CDR3aa: CASRSVRQTSYEQYF; CDR3nt: TGTGCCAGCCGCTCGGTCAGGCAGACCTCCTACGAGCAGTACTTC; abundance: once; d_gene: NA; v_gene: TRBV11-2; j_gene: TRBJ2-7
CDR3aa: CASSSRGLAGEETQYF; CDR3nt: TGTGCCAGCAGTTCCCGGGGACTAGCGGGGGAGGAGACCCAGTACTTC; abundance: NA; d_gene: TRBD2; v_gene: TRBV27; j_gene: TRBJ2-5
CDR3aa: CASKDQGRETQYF; CDR3nt: TGTGCCAGCAAAGATCAGGGGAGGGAGACCCAGTACTTC; abundance: NA; d_gene: NA; v_gene: TRBV27; j_gene: TRBJ2-5
CDR3aa: CASSEWQGTTYEQYF; CDR3nt: TGCGCCAGCAGTGAGTGGCAGGGAACTACCTACGAGCAGTACTTC; abundance: NA; d_gene: NA; v_gene: TRBV10-2; j_gene: TRBJ2-7
CDR3aa: CATAEYQETQYF; CDR3nt: TGTGCCACCGCAGAGTACCAAGAGACCCAGTACTTC; abundance: NA; d_gene: NA; v_gene: TRBV10-3; j_gene: TRBJ2-5
CDR3aa: CASSLVPDQPQHF; CDR3nt: TGTGCCAGCAGCTTAGTCCCGGATCAGCCCCAGCATTTT; abundance: NA; d_gene: NA; v_gene: TRBV7-2; j_gene: TRBJ1-5
CDR3aa: CAISEVNGELFF; CDR3nt: TGTGCCATCAGTGAGGTTAACGGGGAGCTGTTTTTT; abundance: NA; d_gene: NA; v_gene: TRBV10-3; j_gene: TRBJ2-2
CDR3aa: CASSLGGAAGATDTQYF; CDR3nt: TGTGCCAGCAGCTTAGGGGGCGCAGCGGGAGCCACAGATACGCAGTATTTT; abundance: NA; d_gene: TRBD2; v_gene: TRBV7-6; j_gene: TRBJ2-3
CDR3aa: CASSSGARGYYGYTF; CDR3nt: TGTGCCAGCAGCTCCGGGGCCCGGGGTTACTATGGCTACACCTTC; abundance: NA; d_gene: NA; v_gene: TRBV7-9; j_gene: TRBJ1-2
CDR3aa: CASSAASYEQYF; CDR3nt: TGCGCCAGCAGTGCAGCCTCCTACGAGCAGTACTTC; abundance: NA; d_gene: NA; v_gene: TRBV10-2; j_gene: TRBJ2-7
CDR3aa: CASSYRTGSNEKLFF; CDR3nt: TGTGCCAGCAGTTACAGGACAGGGAGTAATGAAAAACTGTTTTTT; abundance: NA; d_gene: TRBD1; v_gene: TRBV6-5; j_gene: TRBJ1-4
CDR3aa: CASRNREAIPSYGYTF; CDR3nt: TGTGCCAGCAGAAACCGGGAGGCCATCCCGTCTTATGGCTACACCTTC; abundance: NA; d_gene: NA; v_gene: TRBV5-4; j_gene: TRBJ1-2
CDR3aa: CASMDRLNTEAFF; CDR3nt: TGCGCCAGCATGGACAGGCTGAACACTGAAGCTTTCTTT; abundance: few; d_gene: TRBD1; v_gene: TRBV5-1; j_gene: TRBJ1-1
CDR3aa: CASSKVGTGRGYTF; CDR3nt: TGTGCCAGCAGCAAAGTAGGGACAGGGCGCGGCTACACCTTC; abundance: few; d_gene: TRBD1; v_gene: TRBV7-2; j_gene: TRBJ1-2
CDR3aa: CASSFSRTGQRSPLHF; CDR3nt: TGTGCCAGTAGTTTCTCGCGGACAGGGCAGAGGTCACCCCTCCACTTT; abundance: NA; d_gene: TRBD1; v_gene: TRBV19; j_gene: TRBJ1-6
CDR3aa: CASSLAFGALGPTGTGGNEQFF; CDR3nt: TGTGCCAGCAGCTTAGCTTTTGGGGCCTTGGGACCAACCGGGACAGGGGGCAATGAGCAGTTCTTC; abundance: NA; d_gene: TRBD1; v_gene: TRBV7-6; j_gene: TRBJ2-1
CDR3aa: CASSLGTEVGTEAFF; CDR3nt: TGTGCCAGCAGTTTAGGGACAGAAGTGGGGACTGAAGCTTTCTTT; abundance: NA; d_gene: TRBD1; v_gene: TRBV27; j_gene: TRBJ1-1
CDR3aa: CASSLVLSATNEKLFF; CDR3nt: TGTGCCAGCAGCTTGGTGCTGAGTGCAACTAATGAAAAACTGTTTTTT; abundance: NA; d_gene: NA; v_gene: TRBV5-5; j_gene: TRBJ1-4
CDR3aa: CTSSPRLAGAHEQYF; CDR3nt: TGCACCAGCAGCCCCCGACTAGCGGGGGCACACGAGCAGTACTTC; abundance: NA; d_gene: NA; v_gene: TRBV1; j_gene: TRBJ2-7
CDR3aa: CAWSPKPEAFF; CDR3nt: TGTGCCTGGAGCCCTAAGCCTGAAGCTTTCTTT; abundance: few; d_gene: NA; v_gene: TRBV30; j_gene: TRBJ1-1
CDR3aa: CASSPGLAVYNEQFF; CDR3nt: TGTGCCAGCAGCCCGGGACTAGCGGTCTACAATGAGCAGTTCTTC; abundance: NA; d_gene: TRBD2; v_gene: TRBV7-3; j_gene: TRBJ2-1
CDR3aa: CASSLGREGEKLFF; CDR3nt: TGCGCCAGCAGCTTAGGCAGGGAGGGTGAAAAACTGTTTTTT; abundance: NA; d_gene: NA; v_gene: TRBV5-1; j_gene: TRBJ1-4
CDR3aa: CASSSLRGGNTEAFF; CDR3nt: TGTGCCAGCAGCTCTCTTAGGGGGGGAAACACTGAAGCTTTCTTT; abundance: NA; d_gene: NA; v_gene: TRBV7-8; j_gene: TRBJ1-1
CDR3aa: CAIGGTGVADTQYF; CDR3nt: TGTGCCATCGGAGGGACAGGGGTTGCAGATACGCAGTATTTT; abundance: NA; d_gene: TRBD1; v_gene: TRBV28; j_gene: TRBJ2-3
CDR3aa: CASSETRGWEQFF; CDR3nt: TGCGCCAGCAGCGAGACCAGGGGTTGGGAGCAGTTCTTC; abundance: NA; d_gene: NA; v_gene: TRBV5-1; j_gene: TRBJ2-1